In this sample, the clone carrying this TCR beta chain turned up once. The antigen is unknown. This CDR3 contains 16 residues. Between the trimmed V and J ends, which lost 3 bases and 4 bases, there was a span of 16 bases. Per germline, CDR1 SGHTS and CDR2 YDEGEE. These data originate in a study of OX40 agonist ivuxolimab in advanced cancers. Study background: The study enrolled dose-escalation patients with hepatocellular carcinoma, melanoma, renal cell or head and neck cancer.

General observations from the study: CD4+ and CD8+ blood T cells expanded clonally by week 6 at 0.1 to 3.0 mg/kg. Among the nonresponders, some also had low normalized T-cell clonal expansion.

TCRdb's table, derived via immunoSEQ multiplex PCR, lists solely in-frame clones and lacks some. The table lists approximately 61,000 clones, about 85% of them singletons. The specimen was CD4+ or CD8+ T cells sorted from blood, collected in a trial of the OX40 agonist ivuxolimab. The receptor was derived from an adult with an advanced solid tumor such as melanoma, head and neck, liver or kidney cancer. The chain combines TRBV5-8 with TRBJ2-2; D is possibly TRBD1 (6 bases). The CDR3 loop reads CASSSSGPRGTGELFF. DNA for the CDR3: TGTGCCAGCAGCTCCAGCGGCCCCAGGGGCACCGGGGAGCTGTTTTTT. The complete variable domain, with remaining parts taken from reference TRBV5-8 and TRBJ2-2, reads EAGVTQSPTHLIKTRGQQATLRCSPISGHTSVYWYQQALGLGLQFLLWYDEGEERNRGNFPPRFSGRQFPNYSSELNVNALELEDSALYLCASSSSGPRGTGELFFGEGSRLTVL.